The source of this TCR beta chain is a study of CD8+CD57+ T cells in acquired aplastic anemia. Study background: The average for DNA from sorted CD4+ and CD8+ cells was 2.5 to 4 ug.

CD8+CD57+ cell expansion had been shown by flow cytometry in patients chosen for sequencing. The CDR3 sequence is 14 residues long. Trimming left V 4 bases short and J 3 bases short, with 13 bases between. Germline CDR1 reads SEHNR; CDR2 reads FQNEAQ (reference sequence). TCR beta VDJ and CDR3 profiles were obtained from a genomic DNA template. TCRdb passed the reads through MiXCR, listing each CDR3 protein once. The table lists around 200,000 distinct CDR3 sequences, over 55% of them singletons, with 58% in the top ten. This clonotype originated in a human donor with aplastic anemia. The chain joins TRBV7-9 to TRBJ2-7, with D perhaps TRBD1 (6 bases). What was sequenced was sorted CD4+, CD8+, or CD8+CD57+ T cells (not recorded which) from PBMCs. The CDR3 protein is CASSSQGRYYEQYF. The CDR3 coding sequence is TGTGCCAGCAGCTCCCAGGGGCGGTACTACGAGCAGTACTTC.